This T cell receptor (beta chain) comes out of a study of early T cells in non-severe SARS-CoV-2 infection. Background on the study: With bulk RNA from unsorted whole blood as input, sequencing yielded unpaired chains.

The germline V gene has CDR1 SQVTM and CDR2 ANQGSEA. V was trimmed by 8 bases and J by 1 base, leaving 16 bases between them. This CDR3 has 14 amino acids. Study results and caveats: Anti-spike CD8 responses were favored in VDJdb matching, and private and CD4 specificities were missed.

Unique molecular identifiers were attached to individual cDNA molecules. MiXCR, applied by TCRdb to the 5' RACE reads, yields one record per CDR3 protein. The sample records 30,000 to 40,000 distinct CDR3 sequences, less than 8.5% being singletons. The table lists this clonotype with a few counts. Its antigen is unknown. The chain has TRBV29-1 and TRBJ2-3; maybe TRBD1 (6 bases). The sequencing here drew on whole blood, taken at baseline. This receptor was identified in an adult who was a healthcare worker with PCR-confirmed SARS-CoV-2 infection or an uninfected control (not recorded which). CDR3 in amino acids: CSSYTGFRTDTQYF. CDR3 nucleotide sequence: TGCAGCAGCTACACAGGGTTTCGCACAGATACGCAGTATTTT.